Listed here are 20 T cell receptor beta chains from one sample, sequenced in a study of spatial heterogeneity in lung cancer. MiXCR, run by TCRdb on the 5' RACE reads, gives a single entry per CDR3 protein. The sample carries roughly 3,200 distinct CDR3 sequences, roughly 3.3% recorded once. Time point of the sample: sample taken at primary tumor resection. Sequenced here: lung tissue, sampled at surgery. The origin of the receptors is a human donor with early-stage non-small cell lung cancer.

This clonotype was detected ten times or more. The library was designed around alpha chains, so this beta chain is a stray read whose abundance carries little weight. The chain combines TRBV2 with TRBJ2-5; weak D call: TRBD2 (6 bases). Germline V CDR1 and CDR2: SNHLY, FYNNEI. Trimming removed 8 bases from V and 1 base from J, with 14 bases in between. The CDR3 is 14 amino acids. For the CDR3, the DNA is TGTGCCAGCGGACCGGTCGGGGGCCAAGAGACCCAGTACTTC. As protein: CASGPVGGQETQYF.

Within the sample, this clonotype is medium-sized. Since it is a stray read in a library aimed at alpha chains, this beta chain has a size that is not meaningful. This sequence joins TRBV12-3 or TRBV12-4 and TRBJ2-3; the D is unclear. Trimming pared 7 bases from V and 4 bases from J, leaving 12 bases between. CDR3 length equals 13 residues. The DNA for the CDR3 is TGTGCCAGCATGTGGGTAGCCGCAGATACGCAGTATTTT. Its translation is CASMWVAADTQYF.

This clonotype is termed medium-sized. The library was designed around alpha chains, so this beta chain is a stray read whose abundance carries little weight. This sequence joins TRBV10-3 and TRBJ1-3; the D gene is possibly TRBD1 (6 bases). In germline, CDR1 is ENHRY, CDR2 SYGVKD. The CDR3 totals 14 residues. The ends were cut back, 7 bases at V and 2 bases at J, with 12 bases in the middle. The chain's CDR3 is CAIITPGAGNTIYF. DNA of the CDR3: TGTGCCATCATCACACCAGGGGCTGGAAACACCATATATTTT.

This clonotype is medium-sized (0.01 to 0.1%) in the sample. The library was prepared for alpha chains; this beta chain is a stray read, so its frequency means little. The rearrangement uses TRBV10-3 and TRBJ2-7; 7 positions match TRBD1. CDR1 and CDR2 from the germline V gene are ENHRY and SYGVKD. The CDR3 extends over 13 amino acids. Germline trimming cut 0 bases from V and 5 bases from J; bases unmatched to any gene: 1. CDR3 loop: CAISESRGHEQYF. In DNA, the CDR3 is TGTGCCATCAGTGAGTCGAGGGGGCACGAGCAGTACTTC.

By share of the sample, this clonotype is medium-sized. This beta chain appears as a stray read in a library generated for alpha chains; its size is not informative. The chain is built from TRBV30 and TRBJ2-5; D is tentatively TRBD1 or TRBD2 (5 bases each). The CDR3 totals 14 residues. The germline V gene has CDR1 GTSNPN and CDR2 SVGIG (reference sequence). Trimming left V 5 bases short and J 2 bases short, with 15 bases between. In DNA, the CDR3 is TGTGCCTGGGACCCCGGGACGGCACAAGAGACCCAGTACTTC. Translated: CAWDPGTAQETQYF.

This clonotype is judged medium-sized. A library made for alpha chains picked up this beta chain off target, so its size means little. V gene TRBV7-2 combines with J gene TRBJ2-1; 13 nucleotides agree with TRBD2. J was trimmed by 9 bases and V by 0 bases; bases with no gene match: 8. CDR1 is SGHTA, CDR2 FQGNSA, per germline. This CDR3 contains 17 residues. The CDR3 coding sequence is TGTGCCAGCAGCTTAGCGGTACAGGGACTAGCGGGGTTTGAGCAGTTCTTC. Translated: CASSLAVQGLAGFEQFF. The full variable domain, in which reference TRBV7-2 and TRBJ2-1 provide the parts outside the CDR3, is GAGVSQSPSNKVTEKGKDVELRCDPISGHTALYWYRQSLGQGLEFLIYFQGNSAPDKSGLPSDRFSAERTGGSVSTLTIQRTQQEDSAVYLCASSLAVQGLAGFEQFFGPGTRLTVL.

There are many counts of this clonotype. Since it is a stray read in a library aimed at alpha chains, this beta chain has a size that is not meaningful. The V call is TRBV20-1, the J call TRBJ2-6; D not certain. The germline V and J ends were trimmed by 3 bases and 8 bases, with 8 bases remaining between them. Per the germline V gene, CDR1 is DFQATT and CDR2 is SNEGSKA (reference sequence). The CDR3 runs 12 residues. CDR3 amino acids: CSARVGSNVLTF. CDR3 nucleotides: TGCAGTGCTAGGGTCGGCTCCAACGTCCTGACTTTC.

A remark on this clonotype: At one end the junction does not follow the germline gene, possibly because of a read error. The library was built for alpha chains, so this beta chain is an off-target read and its size means little. The chain uses TRBV7-2 and TRBJ2-1, with 10 bases fitting TRBD2. CDR1 is SGHTA, CDR2 FQGNSA, per germline. CDR3 length: 15 residues. CDR3 sequence: CASSLASGGINEQFF. The CDR3 coding sequence is TGTGCCAGCAGCCTAGCTAGCGGGGGAATCAATGAGCAGTTCTTC.

This clonotype is labeled medium-sized. This beta chain represents an off-target read in a library built for alpha chains; its size is of limited meaning. The chain links TRBV4-2 to TRBJ2-1; possibly TRBD2 for D (5 bases). V was cut by 0 bases and J by 2 bases, with 11 bases left in between. CDR3 length equals 16 residues. Germline loops: CDR1 LGHNA, CDR2 YNFKEQ. The CDR3 reads CASSQDGTGTYNEQFF. In DNA, the CDR3 is TGTGCCAGCAGCCAAGATGGTACGGGGACCTACAATGAGCAGTTCTTC.

Judged by abundance, this clonotype is medium-sized. Since the library was made to target alpha chains, this beta chain is a stray read and its abundance is not meaningful. V and J are TRBV29-1 and TRBJ1-2; perhaps TRBD1 as D (5 bases). The CDR3 extends over 13 amino acids. CDR1 is SQVTM, CDR2 ANQGSEA, per germline. V was pared by 1 base and J by 1 base, with 7 bases between. CDR3 in amino acids: CSVEGGINYGYTF. The CDR3 nucleotides read TGCAGCGTTGAAGGGGGGATTAACTATGGCTACACCTTC.

This clonotype is judged medium-sized. Being off target in a library aimed at alpha chains, this beta chain has a size of little meaning. V gene TRBV29-1 combines with J gene TRBJ2-1, with TRBD2 matching 8 bases. CDR1 is SQVTM and CDR2 is ANQGSEA in the germline V gene. The CDR3 spans 14 residues. After removal of 4 bases from V and 6 bases from J, the junction contained 8 bases not matched to a gene. The CDR3 DNA reads as TGCAGCGTTGTGCCAGCGGGGGCAGTCAATGAGCAGTTCTTC. Its translation: CSVVPAGAVNEQFF.

As for this clonotype: As an off-target read in a library built for alpha chains, this beta chain has a frequency of little significance. V is TRBV5-4 and J is TRBJ2-5; 11 nucleotides agree with TRBD2. Germline V gene data show CDR1 as SGHNT and CDR2 as YYREEE (reference sequence). The CDR3 contains 14 residues. V was pared by 6 bases and J by 3 bases, with 4 bases of the junction left unmatched. The CDR3 reads CASNLAGGEETQYF. The CDR3 nucleotides are TGTGCCAGCAACTTAGCGGGGGGGGAAGAGACCCAGTACTTC.

This clonotype qualifies as medium-sized. The library was built for alpha chains, so this beta chain is an off-target read and its size means little. J is TRBJ2-7 and V is TRBV20-1; 8 bases are a match to TRBD1. This CDR3 region has 14 residues. The V segment lost 2 bases and the J segment 3 bases; nucleotides outside the gene matches: 6. The V gene's germline CDR1 is DFQATT and CDR2 SNEGSKA (reference sequence). Here the CDR3 reads CSARPWTGYYEQYF. CDR3 bases: TGCAGTGCTAGACCCTGGACAGGGTACTACGAGCAGTACTTC.

This clonotype is medium-sized. The size of this beta chain means little, since it is a stray read in a library made for alpha chains. The CDR3 coding sequence is TGTGCCAGCAGCCCGATGTTGAAAGAATATGGCTACACCTTC. Translating it yields CASSPMLKEYGYTF. The V and J genes are TRBV7-2 and TRBJ1-2; D uncertain. The CDR3 runs 14 residues. Germline V gene sequence: CDR1 SGHTA, CDR2 FQGNSA. V lost 5 bases to trimming and J lost 5 bases, with 15 bases between them. The entire variable domain, with the rest obtained from reference TRBV7-2 and TRBJ1-2, is as follows: GAGVSQSPSNKVTEKGKDVELRCDPISGHTALYWYRQSLGQGLEFLIYFQGNSAPDKSGLPSDRFSAERTGGSVSTLTIQRTQQEDSAVYLCASSPMLKEYGYTFGSGTRLTVV.

By frequency in the sample, this clonotype is medium-sized (0.01 to 0.1%). Found in a library prepared for alpha chains, this beta chain is an off-target read, and its abundance has little meaning. The J gene is TRBJ2-7, the V gene TRBV18; 11 bases are shared with TRBD2. After removal of 6 bases from V and 3 bases from J, the junction contained 7 bases not matched to a gene. Germline CDR1 KGHSH, CDR2 LQKENI. CDR3 length: 15 amino acids. This chain's CDR3 is CASSQTGTSGYEQYV. The CDR3 coding sequence is TGTGCCAGCTCGCAAACCGGGACTAGCGGCTACGAGCAGTACGTC.

In the case of this clonotype: This beta chain represents an off-target read in a library built for alpha chains; its size is of limited meaning. The chain recombines TRBV13 with TRBJ2-2; 14 bases fit TRBD2. Germline CDR1 PRHDT, CDR2 FYEKMQ (reference sequence). Losses at the gene ends were 4 bases for V and 6 bases for J; bases not matched to a gene: 10. The CDR3 is made up of 18 amino acids. For the CDR3, the DNA is TGTGCCAGCAGCTACAGAGGACTAGCGGGGGGTGACGCCGGGGAGCTGTTTTTT. Its translation is CASSYRGLAGGDAGELFF. The full variable domain, its missing parts supplied by reference TRBV13 and TRBJ2-2, is AAGVIQSPRHLIKEKRETATLKCYPIPRHDTVYWYQQGPGQDPQFLISFYEKMQSDKGSIPDRFSAQQFSDYHSELNMSSLELGDSALYFCASSYRGLAGGDAGELFFGEGSRLTVL.

This clonotype is judged medium-sized. This beta chain turned up in a library designed for alpha chains; as an off-target read, its abundance says little. The rearrangement uses TRBV19 and TRBJ2-1; 7 bases line up with TRBD2. Germline V gene data show CDR1 as LNHDA and CDR2 as SQIVND (reference sequence). The CDR3 is made up of 15 amino acids. With V trimmed by 4 bases and J by 5 bases, 8 bases remained unmatched. The CDR3 sequence: CASSTSGEPHNEQFF. The DNA for the CDR3 is TGTGCCAGTAGTACGAGCGGGGAGCCTCACAATGAGCAGTTCTTC. The full variable domain, in which reference TRBV19 and TRBJ2-1 provide the parts outside the CDR3, is DGGITQSPKYLFRKEGQNVTLSCEQNLNHDAMYWYRQDPGQGLRLIYYSQIVNDFQKGDIAEGYSVSREKKESFPLTVTSAQKNPTAFYLCASSTSGEPHNEQFFGPGTRLTVL.

By share, this clonotype counts as medium-sized (0.01 to 0.1%). This beta chain appears as a stray read in a library generated for alpha chains; its size is not informative. The chain has TRBV25-1 and TRBJ1-2; TRBD1 might be the D (5 bases). The V end was cut by 4 bases, the J end by 3 bases, with 9 bases between. CDR3 length: 13 residues. Per germline, CDR1 MGHDK and CDR2 SYGVNS. The CDR3 coding sequence is TGTGCCAGCAGTGCTGGGGGTGACTATGGCTACACCTTC. Translation: CASSAGGDYGYTF.

By share, this clonotype counts as medium-sized. Because this beta chain is a stray read in a library intended to capture alpha chains, its abundance should not be given much weight. The chain uses TRBV5-4 and TRBJ2-2, with D unclear. The V and J ends lost 2 bases and 5 bases respectively, with 7 bases between them. Germline lookup yields CDR1 SGHNT and CDR2 YYREEE (reference sequence). This CDR3 contains 13 residues. The CDR3 loop is CASSFTGTGELFF. The CDR3 nucleotides are TGTGCCAGCAGCTTTACCGGGACCGGGGAGCTGTTTTTT.

This clonotype was seen a few times. Since the library was made to target alpha chains, this beta chain is a stray read and its abundance is not meaningful. The rearrangement uses TRBV12-3 or TRBV12-4 and TRBJ2-5; D unresolved. The ends were cut back, 8 bases at V and 2 bases at J, with 9 bases in the middle. The CDR3 runs 12 residues. Here the CDR3 DNA reads TGTGCCAGCGGCCGAAATCAAGAGACCCAGTACTTC. Protein product: CASGRNQETQYF.